This TCR beta chain came from a study of cytomegalovirus exposure and HLA in healthy donors. Study-level information: In a later analysis, the roughly 130 validation repertoires were reported to have used the same platform as the roughly 600 first-cohort repertoires.

The method was immunoSEQ multiplex PCR; TCRdb's version includes in-frame clones alone and lacks a portion of them. The table records about 200,000 clones, roughly 85% of them present only once. CDR1 is LNHNV, CDR2 YYDKDF, per germline (reference sequence). The V end lost 5 bases, the J end lost 0 bases, and 8 bases lay between the germline ends. The CDR3 spans 14 residues. General observations from the study: Subsequent analysis showed first-cohort TCR clusters tending to co-occur in some 110 validation repertoires. According to reports, the classifier identified cytomegalovirus status with high specificity and sensitivity.

As regards this clone: The antigen is not known.

The donors were members of the roughly 120-subject validation cohort (separate from the approximately 670-subject first cohort). Sequencing was done on a sample of PBMCs. J is TRBJ2-1 and V is TRBV15; TRBD2 might be the D (6 bases). The TCR sequence derives from a woman between 18 and 29 years old in good health and CMV-seronegative. The CDR3 region has the DNA TGTGCCACCAGCGGAGGGAGCTCCTACAATGAGCAGTTCTTC. Amino acid sequence: CATSGGSSYNEQFF.